The 31 T cell receptor beta chains reported below all come from one sample, sequenced in a study of regulatory dendritic cells for organ transplantation. No antigens are known for them. Using immunoSEQ multiplex PCR, the repertoire was profiled, and TCRdb retains in-frame clones only, with some absent. The sample carries 15,000 to 20,000 clones, approximately 79% recorded once. Allogeneic regulatory or mature dendritic cells were co-cultured for less than six days with CFSE-labeled sorted T cells at 1:10. Sequencing was performed on memory CD4+ T cells from blood cultured with regulatory dendritic cells. Described subset: CD45RO+ memory T cells. These receptors all come from a human donor in good health.

The J gene is TRBJ1-3, the V gene TRBV5-4; 7 nucleotides align to TRBD1. The ends lost 4 bases at V and 2 bases at J; junction bases unmatched: 3. Germline lookup yields CDR1 SGHNT and CDR2 YYREEE (reference sequence). The CDR3 is made up of 14 amino acids. CDR3 protein: CASSGDRAGNTIYF. The CDR3 DNA reads as TGTGCCAGCAGCGGAGACAGGGCTGGAAACACCATATATTTT. The full variable domain, in which reference TRBV5-4 and TRBJ1-3 provide the parts outside the CDR3, is ETGVTQSPTHLIKTRGQQVTLRCSSQSGHNTVSWYQQALGQGPQFIFQYYREEENGRGNFPPRFSGLQFPNYSSELNVNALELDDSALYLCASSGDRAGNTIYFGEGSWLTVV.

V is TRBV30 and J is TRBJ2-7, with 7 bases aligning to TRBD2. The CDR3 length is 15 residues. Germline trimming cut 0 bases from V and 3 bases from J; bases unmatched to any gene: 8. Germline assignment: CDR1 GTSNPN and CDR2 SVGIG (reference sequence). The CDR3 reads CAWSVGRGKYYEQYF. In DNA, the CDR3 is TGTGCCTGGAGTGTCGGGCGGGGGAAATACTACGAGCAGTACTTC.

The chain couples TRBV7-9 to TRBJ2-2, with D perhaps TRBD1 (6 bases). V lost 7 bases and J lost 1, with 13 bases in between. Germline lookup yields CDR1 SEHNR and CDR2 FQNEAQ (reference sequence). This CDR3 is built from 15 residues. Written as DNA, the CDR3 is TGTGCCAGCACCGCAGGGGCGGTGAACACCGGGGAGCTGTTTTTT. Encoded protein: CASTAGAVNTGELFF.

The chain combines TRBV7-2 with TRBJ2-7; D not resolved. CDR3 length equals 14 residues. V was clipped by 1 base and J by 4 bases, with 11 bases between them. Germline values: CDR1 SGHTA, CDR2 FQGNSA. The CDR3 sequence: CASSLDKGWYEQYF. CDR3 nucleotide sequence: TGTGCCAGCAGCTTAGATAAGGGATGGTACGAGCAGTACTTC.

The chain joins TRBV6-1 to TRBJ1-6; D gene uncertain. The V end was cut by 3 bases, the J end by 9 bases, with 6 bases between. There are 12 residues in the CDR3. In germline, CDR1 is MNHNS, CDR2 SASEGT. CDR3 sequence reads: CASSDPSSPLHF. The CDR3 nucleotides are TGTGCCAGCAGTGACCCGAGTTCACCCCTCCACTTT.

This sequence joins TRBV4-2 and TRBJ2-1; TRBD2 matches at 14 bases. The CDR3 sequence is 18 residues long. The germline V gene has CDR1 LGHNA and CDR2 YNFKEQ. Germline trimming cut 0 bases from V and 6 bases from J; bases unmatched to any gene: 7. The CDR3, as DNA: TGTGCCAGCAGCCAAGATGGGACTAGCGGGGGCAGAAGCAATGAGCAGTTCTTC. Translation: CASSQDGTSGGRSNEQFF.

This clone was seen a single time. This chain links TRBV11-2 with TRBJ1-5; TRBD1 aligns across 8 bases. The trim removed 0 bases at V and 1 base at J, leaving 2 bases unmatched. This CDR3 spans 16 amino acids. CDR1 SGHAT and CDR2 FQNNGV come from the germline V gene. Here the CDR3 DNA reads TGTGCCAGCAGCTTAGATACAGGGGGAAGCAATCAGCCCCAGCATTTT. Translating it yields CASSLDTGGSNQPQHF.

The V and J genes are TRBV2 and TRBJ2-2; D remains ambiguous. This CDR3 region has 13 residues. V lost 7 bases to trimming and J lost 3 bases, with 9 bases between them. CDR1 and CDR2 from the germline V gene are SNHLY and FYNNEI. The CDR3 loop reads CASNPFYTGELFF. Written as DNA, the CDR3 is TGTGCCAGCAACCCATTCTACACCGGGGAGCTGTTTTTT.

The V and J genes are TRBV7-8 and TRBJ2-7; perhaps D is TRBD1 or TRBD2 (5 bases each). Germline CDR1 and CDR2: SGHVS and FQNEAQ. The CDR3 contains 15 residues. V dropped 3 bases and J dropped 6 bases, with 18 bases sitting between them. The CDR3 sequence: CASSFTLMGPSEQYF. CDR3 DNA: TGTGCCAGCAGCTTTACGCTCATGGGACCTTCCGAGCAGTACTTC.

The rearrangement uses TRBV27 and TRBJ2-7; 9 bases map to TRBD1. J was trimmed by 0 bases and V by 4 bases; bases with no gene match: 4. The V gene's germline CDR1 is MNHEY and CDR2 SMNVEV (reference sequence). The CDR3 has 15 residues. The CDR3, as DNA: TGTGCCAGCAGTTCAACAGGGGGCACCTCCTACGAGCAGTACTTC. Protein: CASSSTGGTSYEQYF.

The table lists this clone with a few counts. The chain combines TRBV7-2 with TRBJ1-2; TRBD1 matches at 8 bases. The trim removed 6 bases at V and 2 bases at J, leaving 5 bases unmatched. The CDR3 has 14 residues. Germline V gene lookup returns CDR1 SGHTA and CDR2 FQGNSA. In DNA, the CDR3 is TGTGCCAGCAGGAGGGACAGGCGCAACTATGGCTACACCTTC. Protein product: CASRRDRRNYGYTF.

J is TRBJ1-3 and V is TRBV19; 7 bases are a match to TRBD1. The J segment lost 4 bases and the V segment lost 5 bases, leaving 5 bases of the junction unmatched. Germline values: CDR1 LNHDA, CDR2 SQIVND (reference sequence). This CDR3 comprises 14 residues. CDR3 sequence: CASSPDRAGNTIYF. The CDR3 nucleotides read TGTGCCAGTAGTCCAGACAGGGCCGGAAACACCATATATTTT.

As regards this clone: The sample contains more than one DNA sequence encoding this CDR3. The chain employs TRBV28 and TRBJ2-7, with a tentative D call TRBD2 (5 bases). From germline, CDR1 is MDHEN and CDR2 SYDVKM. V was cut by 5 bases and J by 7 bases, with 9 bases left in between. This CDR3 has 11 residues. CDR3: CASSPQREQYF. The CDR3 DNA follows: TGTGCCAGCAGTCCACAGCGGGAGCAGTACTTC.

This clone was detected a few times. Other DNA sequences in the sample encode the same CDR3. The rearrangement links TRBV30 to TRBJ1-5; tentative D call: TRBD1 (5 bases). Germline-derived CDR1 and CDR2 are GTSNPN and SVGIG (reference sequence). V was shortened by 0 bases and J by 1 base, with 7 bases between the two germline ends. The CDR3 has 14 residues. The CDR3 DNA is TGTGCCTGGAGTGTGTCAGGGAGCAATCAGCCCCAGCATTTT. As protein: CAWSVSGSNQPQHF.

The V call is TRBV5-6, the J call TRBJ1-2; D unclear. Germline assignment: CDR1 SGHDT and CDR2 YYEEEE. V lost 2 bases, J lost 6 bases, and 23 bases lay in between. The CDR3 runs to 17 residues. The CDR3 nucleotides read TGTGCCAGCAGCTTTCCCAATCGTCCCTTCAGGAGTCATGGCTACACCTTC. Translation gives CASSFPNRPFRSHGYTF.

The chain joins TRBV2 to TRBJ2-2; 11 bases match TRBD2. CDR3 length: 18 residues. Looked up from germline, CDR1 is SNHLY and CDR2 is FYNNEI. With 7 bases clipped from V and 4 bases from J, the junction kept 14 bases outside the gene matches. The CDR3 DNA reads as TGTGCCAGCAATCAAGGTATCTATGGGACTAGCGGCACCGGGGAGCTGTTTTTT. It specifies CASNQGIYGTSGTGELFF. The complete variable domain, with remaining parts taken from reference TRBV2 and TRBJ2-2, reads EPEVTQTPSHQVTQMGQEVILRCVPISNHLYFYWYRQILGQKVEFLVSFYNNEISEKSEIFDDQFSVERPDGSNFTLKIRSTKLEDSAMYFCASNQGIYGTSGTGELFFGEGSRLTVL.

The chain employs TRBV28 and TRBJ2-3; either TRBD1 or TRBD2 may fit D (6 bases each). CDR1 is MDHEN, CDR2 SYDVKM, per germline. The germline V and J ends were trimmed by 1 base and 6 bases, with 14 bases remaining between them. The CDR3 has 15 residues. CDR3 nucleotides: TGTGCCAGCAGTTTATTCGGGGGCCAATCGGATACGCAGTATTTT. This codes for CASSLFGGQSDTQYF.

In its sample, this clone was seen a few times. The chain carries TRBV30 and TRBJ1-1; no reliable D call. V lost 1 base to trimming and J lost 1 base, with 10 bases between them. CDR3 length equals 14 residues. Per germline, CDR1 GTSNPN and CDR2 SVGIG (reference sequence). The CDR3 region is CAWSADGANTEAFF. The CDR3 DNA reads as TGTGCCTGGAGTGCCGACGGAGCGAACACTGAAGCTTTCTTT.

The chain couples TRBV5-4 to TRBJ1-2; 9 bases are shared with TRBD1. This CDR3 is built from 15 residues. Germline loops: CDR1 SGHNT, CDR2 YYREEE (reference sequence). J lost 5 bases, V lost 0 bases, and 5 bases had no gene match. CDR3 in amino acids: CASSLDTGGGYGYTF. The CDR3 DNA reads as TGTGCCAGCAGCTTGGATACAGGGGGCGGTTATGGCTACACCTTC.

The chain joins TRBV10-3 to TRBJ1-3; unclear D gene. Deletions cut 0 bases from V and 9 bases from J, with 6 bases between. Germline lookup yields CDR1 ENHRY and CDR2 SYGVKD. CDR3 length: 12 amino acids. The CDR3 DNA is TGTGCCATCAGTGAGTCGCACACCACCATATATTTT. It yields the protein CAISESHTTIYF.

The chain is built from TRBV30 and TRBJ1-3; tentatively, D is TRBD1 (5 bases). V dropped 0 bases and J dropped 7 bases, with 19 bases sitting between them. Germline loops: CDR1 GTSNPN, CDR2 SVGIG (reference sequence). The CDR3 is made up of 16 amino acids. The CDR3 DNA is TGTGCCTGGAGTGTACCCCGGACACTACGGGGTAACACCATATATTTT. This sequence encodes CAWSVPRTLRGNTIYF.

V is TRBV7-9 and J is TRBJ1-1; D is uncertain. CDR1 is SEHNR, CDR2 FQNEAQ, per germline (reference sequence). V shed 4 bases and J shed 4 bases, with 10 bases lying between them. This CDR3 contains 13 residues. The CDR3 region has the DNA TGTGCCAGCAGCTGGGTTGAGGTCACTGAAGCTTTCTTT. This sequence encodes CASSWVEVTEAFF.

The chain is built from TRBV14 and TRBJ2-7; TRBD1 matches at 9 bases. J was trimmed by 3 bases and V by 1 base; bases with no gene match: 7. Germline assignment: CDR1 SGHDN and CDR2 FVKESK. The CDR3 spans 16 residues. The CDR3 loop is CASSQGPGQGVYEQYF. As DNA, the CDR3 is TGTGCCAGCAGCCAAGGCCCGGGACAGGGTGTCTACGAGCAGTACTTC.

This clone appeared once. The chain links TRBV7-2 to TRBJ2-1, with 9 bases identical to TRBD2. CDR1 and CDR2 (germline): SGHTA, FQGNSA. V lost 5 bases and J lost 7; bases outside the gene matches: 6. The CDR3 contains 14 residues. DNA for the CDR3: TGTGCCAGCAGCCGAGCGGGGGGCCATAATGAGCAGTTCTTC. It translates to CASSRAGGHNEQFF.

This chain connects TRBV9 to TRBJ2-5, with 7 bases aligning to TRBD2. The CDR3 length is 14 residues. Germline CDR1 is SGDLS and CDR2 is YYNGEE. V dropped 4 bases and J dropped 5; count of bases not matched to a gene: 8. CDR3 nucleotides: TGTGCCAGCAGCCCCCGGACTAGGCAGGAGACCCAGTACTTC. Translating it yields CASSPRTRQETQYF.

The chain joins TRBV28 to TRBJ2-2; no clear D gene. There are 16 residues in the CDR3. V was clipped by 5 bases and J by 7 bases, with 20 bases between them. Germline V gene lookup returns CDR1 MDHEN and CDR2 SYDVKM. The CDR3 coding sequence is TGTGCCAGCAGTCCCCCTTCCTTCGGTACATTCGGGGAGCTGTTTTTT. Its protein product is CASSPPSFGTFGELFF.

CDR3 DNA: TGTGCCAGCAGACAGGGGATGTGGGCCAAAAACATTCAGTACTTC. Translated: CASRQGMWAKNIQYF. V is TRBV28 and J is TRBJ2-4; 7 positions agree with TRBD1. This CDR3 spans 15 amino acids. Trimming at V came to 6 bases and at J to 1 base, leaving 6 bases not matched to a gene. CDR1 is MDHEN, CDR2 SYDVKM, per germline.

The chain combines TRBV30 with TRBJ2-5; TRBD1 matches at 9 bases. The CDR3 is 15 amino acids. After removal of 4 bases from V and 4 bases from J, the junction contained 10 bases not matched to a gene. In germline, CDR1 is GTSNPN, CDR2 SVGIG (reference sequence). As DNA, the CDR3 is TGTGCCTGGATGAAAACGGGACAGGGTGGAGAGACCCAGTACTTC. This encodes CAWMKTGQGGETQYF. Drawing the rest from reference TRBV30 and TRBJ2-5, the complete variable domain is SQTIHQWPATLVQPVGSPLSLECTVEGTSNPNLYWYRQAAGRGLQLLFYSVGIGQISSEVPQNLSASRPQDRQFILSSKKLLLSDSGFYLCAWMKTGQGGETQYFGPGTRLLVL.

There are a few counts of this clone. The chain recombines TRBV20-1 with TRBJ1-1, with D maybe TRBD1 (5 bases). The CDR3 consists of 10 residues. Per the germline V gene, CDR1 is DFQATT and CDR2 is SNEGSKA (reference sequence). V shed 6 bases and J shed 3 bases, with 5 bases lying between them. The CDR3 here is CSARDTEAFF. CDR3 nucleotides: TGCAGTGCCAGGGACACTGAAGCTTTCTTT.

The chain employs TRBV5-4 and TRBJ1-1; D not certain. V was trimmed by 0 bases and J by 10 bases, leaving 10 bases between them. The length of the CDR3 is 12 residues. Germline CDR1 and CDR2: SGHNT and YYREEE (reference sequence). The CDR3 coding sequence is TGTGCCAGCAGCTTGGACGGAGTTAGAGCTTTCTTT. It yields the protein CASSLDGVRAFF. Using reference TRBV5-4 and TRBJ1-1 for the parts outside the CDR3, the full variable domain is ETGVTQSPTHLIKTRGQQVTLRCSSQSGHNTVSWYQQALGQGPQFIFQYYREEENGRGNFPPRFSGLQFPNYSSELNVNALELDDSALYLCASSLDGVRAFFGQGTRLTVV.

The CDR3 sequence is CASSLGYGSGEQYF. CDR3 DNA sequence: TGTGCCAGCAGCTTAGGTTACGGTTCGGGGGAGCAGTACTTC. The chain uses TRBV7-2 and TRBJ2-7, with D perhaps TRBD2 (5 bases). The CDR3 sequence is 14 residues long. V shed 1 base and J shed 7 bases, with 14 bases lying between them. The germline gives CDR1 SGHTA, CDR2 FQGNSA. Combining the CDR3 with reference TRBV7-2 and TRBJ2-7 gives the whole variable domain GAGVSQSPSNKVTEKGKDVELRCDPISGHTALYWYRQSLGQGLEFLIYFQGNSAPDKSGLPSDRFSAERTGGSVSTLTIQRTQQEDSAVYLCASSLGYGSGEQYFGPGTRLTVT.